This T cell receptor (beta chain) came from a study of regulatory T cells in long-lasting Graves disease. Time point indicated: newly diagnosed GD, antithyroid drugs for less than 3 months. Construction of the TCR library relied on RNA isolated from PBMCs. EDTA tubes received approximately 9 milliliters of drawn peripheral blood. Broader study findings: TCR diversity was lower in persistent Graves' patients than in newly diagnosed ones.

According to the study, TCR beta libraries were built with iRepertoire HTBI primers and CDR3-region Arm-PCR. TCRdb passed the multiplex PCR reads through MiXCR, listing each CDR3 protein once. The table includes about 520,000 distinct CDR3 sequences, 9.5% to 15% detected once. The table lists this clonotype with a few counts. Its antigen remains unknown. The ends lost 0 bases at V and 9 bases at J; junction bases unmatched: 10. The CDR3 spans 16 residues. From germline, CDR1 is ENHRY and CDR2 SYGVKD. These data also formed part of another study, on T cells in Graves' hyperthyroidism and ophthalmopathy. From that paper: Over 18 months, lack of ophthalmopathy progression marked Graves' hyperthyroidism as stable. Among clonotypes expanded in thyroid above 0.001, most were also found in blood.

The chain couples TRBV10-3 to TRBJ2-1; TRBD2 matches at 8 bases. The material sequenced was peripheral blood mononuclear cells (PBMCs), taken at new diagnosis, from a patient treated with antithyroid drugs. This TCR came from a woman in her thirties with Graves disease. CDR3 region: CAISESPGTSLSEQFF. The CDR3 bases are TGTGCCATCAGTGAGTCGCCCGGGACTAGTTTATCTGAGCAGTTCTTC.